This record concerns one T cell receptor beta chain sequence. Fresh peripheral blood, approximately 10 ml, yielded the PBMCs. The source of the sample is a study of T cells in Graves' hyperthyroidism and ophthalmopathy. Regions amplified from RNA transcripts were the TCR beta CDR3 regions. First-round RT-PCR targeting the TCR CDR3 was performed with the HTBI primer set. TCRdb reprocessed the multiplex PCR reads with MiXCR, giving one entry per CDR3 protein. Of hundreds of thousands of distinct CDR3 sequences in the sample, roughly 15% were seen once. This CDR3 spans 13 amino acids. The V gene lost 4 bases and the J gene lost 8 bases, with 12 bases spanning the gap. CDR1 and CDR2 (germline): MNHEY, SMNVEV (reference sequence).

This sequence was found in a woman between 50 and 59 years old with Graves' ophthalmopathy. The chain has TRBV27 and TRBJ2-1; D is uncertain. The sample consisted of blood. The CDR3 region has the DNA TGTGCCAGCAGTTCGCCAGAATTCGATGAGCAGTTCTTC. This translates into CASSSPEFDEQFF.